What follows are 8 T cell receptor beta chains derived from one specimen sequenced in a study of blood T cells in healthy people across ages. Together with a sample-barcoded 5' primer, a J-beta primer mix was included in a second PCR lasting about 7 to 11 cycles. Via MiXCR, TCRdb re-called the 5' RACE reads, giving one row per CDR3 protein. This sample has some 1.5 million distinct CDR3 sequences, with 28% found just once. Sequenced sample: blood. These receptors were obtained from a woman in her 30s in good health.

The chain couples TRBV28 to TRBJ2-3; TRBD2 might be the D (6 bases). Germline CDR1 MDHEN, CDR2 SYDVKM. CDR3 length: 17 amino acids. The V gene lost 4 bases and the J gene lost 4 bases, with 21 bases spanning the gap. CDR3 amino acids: CASSSVGRRGDPDTQYF. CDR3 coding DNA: TGTGCCAGCAGTTCGGTTGGTCGGCGGGGCGATCCAGATACGCAGTATTTT.

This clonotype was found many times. CDR3 bases: TGCAGTGCTTCTAACGAAGAGACCCAGTACTTC. Protein product: CSASNEETQYF. The rearrangement uses TRBV20-1 and TRBJ2-5; no clear D. This CDR3 has 11 residues. Trimming cost V 5 bases and J 3 bases, with 7 bases left between them. The germline V gene encodes CDR1 DFQATT and CDR2 SNEGSKA (reference sequence).

The chain's CDR3 is CASSFPAALANTQYF. The DNA of the CDR3 is TGTGCCAGCAGCTTCCCCGCGGCGCTAGCTAATACGCAGTATTTT. The rearrangement uses TRBV7-9 and TRBJ2-3; a weak D match, TRBD2 (5 bases). This CDR3 region has 15 residues. Germline V CDR1 and CDR2: SEHNR, FQNEAQ (reference sequence). Trimming cost V 3 bases and J 7 bases, with 17 bases left between them.

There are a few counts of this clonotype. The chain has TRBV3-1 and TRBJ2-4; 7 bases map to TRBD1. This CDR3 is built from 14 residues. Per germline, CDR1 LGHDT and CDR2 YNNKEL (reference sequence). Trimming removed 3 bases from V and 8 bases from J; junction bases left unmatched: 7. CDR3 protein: CASSQRDRGDIQYF. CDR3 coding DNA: TGTGCCAGCAGCCAGAGGGACAGAGGGGACATTCAGTACTTC.

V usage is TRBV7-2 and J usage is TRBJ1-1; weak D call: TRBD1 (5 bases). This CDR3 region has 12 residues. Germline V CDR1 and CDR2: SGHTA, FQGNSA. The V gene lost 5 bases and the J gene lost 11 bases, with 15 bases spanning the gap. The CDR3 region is CASSRGGSGAFF. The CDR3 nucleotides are TGTGCCAGCAGCCGCGGGGGGTCCGGGGCTTTCTTT.

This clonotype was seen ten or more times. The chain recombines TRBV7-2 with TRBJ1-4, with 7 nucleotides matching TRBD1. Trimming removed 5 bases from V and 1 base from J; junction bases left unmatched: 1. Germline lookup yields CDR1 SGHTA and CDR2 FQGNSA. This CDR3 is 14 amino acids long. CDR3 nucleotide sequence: TGTGCCAGCAGCAGGGACAGAACTAATGAAAAACTGTTTTTT. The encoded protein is CASSRDRTNEKLFF.

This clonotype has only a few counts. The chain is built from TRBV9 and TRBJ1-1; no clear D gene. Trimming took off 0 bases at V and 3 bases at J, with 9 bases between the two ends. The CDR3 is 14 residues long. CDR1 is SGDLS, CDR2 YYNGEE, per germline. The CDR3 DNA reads TGTGCCAGCAGCGTAGGCTCGGAGGACACTGAAGCTTTCTTT. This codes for CASSVGSEDTEAFF.

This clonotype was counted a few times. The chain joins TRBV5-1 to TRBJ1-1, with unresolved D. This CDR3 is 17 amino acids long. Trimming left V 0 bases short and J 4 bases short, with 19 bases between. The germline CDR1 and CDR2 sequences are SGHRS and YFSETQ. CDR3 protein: CASSLVEASGVGTEAFF. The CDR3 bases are TGCGCCAGCAGCTTGGTAGAGGCCAGCGGGGTCGGCACTGAAGCTTTCTTT.